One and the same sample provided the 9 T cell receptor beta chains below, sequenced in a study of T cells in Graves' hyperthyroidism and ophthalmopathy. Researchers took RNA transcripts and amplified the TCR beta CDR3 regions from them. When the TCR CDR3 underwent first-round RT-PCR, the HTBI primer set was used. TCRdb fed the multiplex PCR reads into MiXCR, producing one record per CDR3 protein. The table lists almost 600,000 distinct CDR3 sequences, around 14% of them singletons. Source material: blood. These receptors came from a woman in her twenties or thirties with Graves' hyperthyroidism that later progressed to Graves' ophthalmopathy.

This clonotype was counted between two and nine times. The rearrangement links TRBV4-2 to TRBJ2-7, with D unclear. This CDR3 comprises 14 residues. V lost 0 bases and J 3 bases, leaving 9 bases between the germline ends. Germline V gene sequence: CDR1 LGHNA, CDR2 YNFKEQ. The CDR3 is CASSQDTGGYEQYF. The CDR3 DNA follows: TGTGCCAGCAGCCAAGATACTGGCGGCTACGAGCAGTACTTC.

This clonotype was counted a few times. CDR3: CASSLAVGTTGNEKLFF. CDR3 nucleotides: TGTGCCAGCAGCTTGGCCGTTGGGACGACGGGGAACGAAAAACTGTTTTTT. The chain recombines TRBV13 with TRBJ1-4, with D possibly being TRBD1 (5 bases). V was clipped by 3 bases and J by 8 bases, with 22 bases between them. Germline CDR1 and CDR2: PRHDT and FYEKMQ (reference sequence). This CDR3 region has 17 residues. Full variable domain (rest looked up from reference TRBV13 and TRBJ1-4): AAGVIQSPRHLIKEKRETATLKCYPIPRHDTVYWYQQGPGQDPQFLISFYEKMQSDKGSIPDRFSAQQFSDYHSELNMSSLELGDSALYFCASSLAVGTTGNEKLFFGSGTQLSVL.

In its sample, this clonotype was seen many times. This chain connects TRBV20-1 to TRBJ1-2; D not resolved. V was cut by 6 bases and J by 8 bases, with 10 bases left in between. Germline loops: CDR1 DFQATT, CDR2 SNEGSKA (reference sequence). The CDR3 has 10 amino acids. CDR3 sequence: CSAIGRGYTF. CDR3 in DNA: TGCAGTGCCATTGGACGGGGCTACACCTTC.

The CDR3 region is CASREGQSPSQPQHF. CDR3 DNA: TGCGCCAGCAGAGAGGGGCAGAGTCCAAGCCAGCCCCAGCATTTT. This chain uses TRBV5-1 with TRBJ1-5; D is perhaps TRBD1 (5 bases). Trimming took off 5 bases at V and 7 bases at J, with 19 bases between the two ends. The CDR3 consists of 15 residues. Germline V gene lookup returns CDR1 SGHRS and CDR2 YFSETQ.

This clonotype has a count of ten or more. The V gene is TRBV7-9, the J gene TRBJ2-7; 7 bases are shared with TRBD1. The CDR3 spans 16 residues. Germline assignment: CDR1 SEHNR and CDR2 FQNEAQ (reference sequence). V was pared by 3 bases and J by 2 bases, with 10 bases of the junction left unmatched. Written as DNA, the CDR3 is TGTGCCAGCAGCTTGGGACCGGGACAGAGGACCTACGAGCAGTACTTC. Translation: CASSLGPGQRTYEQYF.

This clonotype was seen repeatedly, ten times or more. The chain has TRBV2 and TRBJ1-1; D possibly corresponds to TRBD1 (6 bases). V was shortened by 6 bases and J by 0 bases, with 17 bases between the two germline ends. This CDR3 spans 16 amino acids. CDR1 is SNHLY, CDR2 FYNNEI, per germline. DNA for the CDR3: TGTGCCAGCAGGCCCGGGACATCGAATTTGAACACTGAAGCTTTCTTT. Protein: CASRPGTSNLNTEAFF. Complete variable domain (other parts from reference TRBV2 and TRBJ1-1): EPEVTQTPSHQVTQMGQEVILRCVPISNHLYFYWYRQILGQKVEFLVSFYNNEISEKSEIFDDQFSVERPDGSNFTLKIRSTKLEDSAMYFCASRPGTSNLNTEAFFGQGTRLTVV.

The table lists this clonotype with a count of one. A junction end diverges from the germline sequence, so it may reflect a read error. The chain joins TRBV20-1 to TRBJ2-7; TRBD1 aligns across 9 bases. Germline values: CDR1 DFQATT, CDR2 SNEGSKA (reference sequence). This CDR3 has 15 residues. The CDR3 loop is CSARVPRDRVHEQYF. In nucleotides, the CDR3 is TGCAGTGCTAGAGTCCCCCGGGACAGGGTCCACGAACAGTACTTC.

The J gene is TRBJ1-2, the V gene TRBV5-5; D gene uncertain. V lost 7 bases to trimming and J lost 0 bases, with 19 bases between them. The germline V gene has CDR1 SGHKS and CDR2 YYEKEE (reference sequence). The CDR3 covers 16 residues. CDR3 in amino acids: CASFDARENTNYGYTF. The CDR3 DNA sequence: TGTGCCAGCTTCGATGCCCGGGAAAACACTAACTATGGCTACACCTTC.

The CDR3 is CASSYPNSGTSGIQETQYF. The CDR3 coding sequence is TGTGCCAGCAGTTACCCTAATTCCGGGACTAGCGGGATTCAAGAGACCCAGTACTTC. This rearrangement joins TRBV6-2 or TRBV6-3 to TRBJ2-5, with TRBD2 matching 13 bases. The germline gives CDR1 MNHEY, CDR2 SVGEGT. The CDR3 is 19 residues long. V shed 2 bases, J shed 2 bases, and the junction held 11 bases outside the gene matches.